The present entry profiles one T cell receptor beta chain with its context. This CDR3 contains 14 residues. V lost 0 bases to trimming and J lost 5 bases, with 10 bases between them. Germline CDR1 and CDR2: SGHVS and FNYEAQ. This sample stems from a study of T cell responses to AZD1222 COVID-19 vaccine. The data were produced by immunoSEQ multiplex PCR, yet TCRdb's version contains in-frame clones alone and is incomplete. The sample consists of 90,000 to 130,000 clones, approximately 86% of them appearing once. This material consisted of peripheral blood, taken on day 0 of AZD1222 vaccination. The rearrangement links TRBV7-6 to TRBJ1-1; D is perhaps TRBD1 (5 bases). This TCR derives from an adult in good health. Here the CDR3 DNA reads TGTGCCAGCAGCTTAGCTTCGCAGGGAACTGAAGCTTTCTTT. As protein: CASSLASQGTEAFF.